Listed below are T cell receptor beta chains from one sample, sequenced in a study of cytomegalovirus exposure and HLA in healthy donors. TCRdb keeps only in-frame clones here, not all; method: immunoSEQ multiplex PCR. The sample consists of some 170,000 clones, roughly a tenth of them appearing once. The sample was PBMCs. The receptors here all came from a woman aged 25 to 45 in good health and CMV-seropositive. CDR3s include the opening cysteine and the closing phenylalanine or tryptophan. A D gene is named only where the DNA matches it firmly. Clone sizes are given selectively: once, few, many, or a class where the clone is expanded.

v_call: TRBV25-1
j_call: TRBJ1-4
d_call: -
clone_size: -
cdr3_aa: CAVRTLGHEKLFF
cdr3_nt: TGTGCCGTCCGAACGCTGGGGCATGAAAAACTGTTTTTT

v_call: TRBV7-9
j_call: TRBJ2-7
d_call: -
clone_size: -
cdr3_aa: CASSLGASYEQYF
cdr3_nt: TGTGCCAGCAGCTTAGGGGCCTCCTACGAGCAGTACTTC

v_call: TRBV6-5
j_call: TRBJ1-2
d_call: -
clone_size: -
cdr3_aa: CASSYDRKYGYTF
cdr3_nt: TGTGCCAGCAGTTATGACAGGAAGTATGGCTACACCTTC

v_call: TRBV9
j_call: TRBJ2-1
d_call: TRBD2
clone_size: -
cdr3_aa: CASSFSRLAGVNEQFF
cdr3_nt: TGTGCCAGCAGCTTCAGCCGACTAGCGGGAGTGAATGAGCAGTTCTTC

v_call: TRBV5-1
j_call: TRBJ2-1
d_call: TRBD2
clone_size: -
cdr3_aa: CASSLDRLAGANEQFF
cdr3_nt: TGCGCCAGCAGCTTGGATCGTCTAGCGGGAGCCAATGAGCAGTTCTTC

v_call: TRBV2
j_call: TRBJ1-3
d_call: -
clone_size: few
cdr3_aa: CARVVDHTIYF
cdr3_nt: TGTGCCAGAGTCGTAGATCACACCATATATTTT

v_call: TRBV6-5
j_call: TRBJ2-7
d_call: -
clone_size: -
cdr3_aa: CASTKMGQPYEQYF
cdr3_nt: TGTGCCAGCACAAAAATGGGGCAGCCCTACGAGCAGTACTTC

v_call: TRBV9
j_call: TRBJ2-2
d_call: TRBD2
clone_size: few
cdr3_aa: CASSVWGGDTGELFF
cdr3_nt: TGTGCCAGCAGCGTCTGGGGGGGAGACACCGGGGAGCTGTTTTTT

v_call: TRBV6-1
j_call: TRBJ2-3
d_call: -
clone_size: -
cdr3_aa: CASSTRTDRTDTQYF
cdr3_nt: TGTGCCAGCAGTACCCGGACTGATAGAACAGATACGCAGTATTTT

v_call: TRBV19
j_call: TRBJ2-1
d_call: -
clone_size: few
cdr3_aa: CASGYPSSYNEQFF
cdr3_nt: TGTGCCTCGGGTTACCCTAGCTCCTACAATGAGCAGTTCTTC

v_call: TRBV9
j_call: TRBJ2-3
d_call: -
clone_size: few
cdr3_aa: CASSVGLIDSDTQYF
cdr3_nt: TGTGCCAGCAGCGTGGGACTTATAGATTCAGATACGCAGTATTTT

v_call: TRBV2
j_call: TRBJ2-5
d_call: TRBD1
clone_size: -
cdr3_aa: CASSGTGGLAYF
cdr3_nt: TGTGCCAGCAGTGGAACAGGGGGTTTAGCGTACTTC

v_call: TRBV19
j_call: TRBJ1-5
d_call: -
clone_size: few
cdr3_aa: CASNGGGNQPQHF
cdr3_nt: TGTGCCAGTAACGGGGGGGGCAATCAGCCCCAGCATTTT

v_call: TRBV6-6
j_call: TRBJ2-7
d_call: -
clone_size: -
cdr3_aa: CASSYEEVSNEQYF
cdr3_nt: TGTGCCAGCAGTTACGAAGAGGTCTCGAACGAGCAGTACTTC

v_call: TRBV30
j_call: TRBJ1-3
d_call: TRBD1
clone_size: -
cdr3_aa: CAWSAGTGHTIYF
cdr3_nt: TGTGCCTGGAGTGCCGGGACAGGGCACACCATATATTTT

v_call: TRBV11-2
j_call: TRBJ2-1
d_call: TRBD2
clone_size: -
cdr3_aa: CASSWQLAGYLAYNEQFF
cdr3_nt: TGTGCCAGCAGCTGGCAACTAGCGGGATACTTGGCCTACAATGAGCAGTTCTTC

v_call: TRBV20-1
j_call: TRBJ2-7
d_call: -
clone_size: few
cdr3_aa: CSASITGEQYF
cdr3_nt: TGCAGTGCTAGCATCACGGGCGAGCAGTACTTC

v_call: TRBV6-6
j_call: TRBJ1-5
d_call: -
clone_size: -
cdr3_aa: CASSYVDWSSNQPQHF
cdr3_nt: TGTGCCAGCAGTTACGTCGACTGGTCAAGCAATCAGCCCCAGCATTTT

v_call: TRBV30
j_call: TRBJ1-1
d_call: TRBD1
clone_size: -
cdr3_aa: CAWSAQPGGEAFF
cdr3_nt: TGTGCCTGGAGTGCCCAACCAGGGGGTGAAGCTTTCTTT

v_call: TRBV7-8
j_call: TRBJ1-4
d_call: TRBD1
clone_size: few
cdr3_aa: CASSPGQGADEKLFF
cdr3_nt: TGTGCCAGCAGCCCCGGACAGGGGGCGGATGAAAAACTGTTTTTT

v_call: TRBV2
j_call: TRBJ2-1
d_call: TRBD2
clone_size: few
cdr3_aa: CASSEGGNEQFF
cdr3_nt: TGTGCCAGCAGTGAGGGGGGGAATGAGCAGTTCTTC

v_call: TRBV7-2
j_call: TRBJ1-3
d_call: TRBD1
clone_size: -
cdr3_aa: CASSLPGQDGNTIYF
cdr3_nt: TGTGCCAGCAGCTTACCCGGACAGGACGGAAACACCATATATTTT

v_call: TRBV5-1
j_call: TRBJ1-1
d_call: -
clone_size: few
cdr3_aa: CASQDWGQGTEAFF
cdr3_nt: TGCGCCAGTCAAGACTGGGGGCAAGGGACTGAAGCTTTCTTT